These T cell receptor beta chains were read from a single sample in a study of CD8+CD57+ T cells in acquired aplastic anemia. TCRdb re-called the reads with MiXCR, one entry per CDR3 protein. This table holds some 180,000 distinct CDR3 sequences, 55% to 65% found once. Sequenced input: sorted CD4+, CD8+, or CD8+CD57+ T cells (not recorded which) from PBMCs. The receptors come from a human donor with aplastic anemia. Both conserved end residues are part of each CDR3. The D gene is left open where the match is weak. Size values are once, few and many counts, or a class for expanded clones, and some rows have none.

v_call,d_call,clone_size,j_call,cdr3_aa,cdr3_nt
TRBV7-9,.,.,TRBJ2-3,CASSLSGLGTDTQYF,TGTGCCAGCAGCTTAAGCGGGCTGGGCACAGATACGCAGTATTTT
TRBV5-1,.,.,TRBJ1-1,CASSPRGSSYTEAFF,TGCGCCAGCAGCCCTCGTGGGAGCTCCTACACTGAAGCTTTCTTT
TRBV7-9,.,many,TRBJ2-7,CATDLTILNEQYF,TGTGCCACCGACCTGACTATTCTCAACGAGCAGTACTTC
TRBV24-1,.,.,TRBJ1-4,CATTVALNEKLFF,TGTGCCACCACCGTCGCACTTAATGAAAAACTGTTTTTT
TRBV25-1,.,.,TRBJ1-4,CASSDPRLPQKLLF,TGTGCCAGCAGTGACCCTCGCCTCCCCCAAAAACTGCTTTTT
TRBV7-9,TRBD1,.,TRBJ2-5,CASSSRQGGEETQYF,TGTGCCAGCAGTTCCCGACAGGGGGGGGAAGAGACCCAGTACTTC
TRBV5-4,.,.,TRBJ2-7,CASSPRTDSYEQYF,TGTGCCAGCAGCCCTCGGACAGATTCCTACGAGCAGTACTTC
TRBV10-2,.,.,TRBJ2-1,CASWTSPSYNEQFF,TGCGCCAGCTGGACGAGTCCGTCTTACAATGAGCAGTTCTTC
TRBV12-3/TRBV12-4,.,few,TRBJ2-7,CASSWVDSYEQYF,TGTGCCAGCAGTTGGGTGGACAGCTACGAGCAGTACTTC
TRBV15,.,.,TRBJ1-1,CATAQGNTEAFF,TGTGCCACCGCACAGGGGAACACTGAAGCTTTCTTT
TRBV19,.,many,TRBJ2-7,CASSHGITYEQYF,TGTGCCAGTAGTCACGGGATTACCTACGAGCAGTACTTC
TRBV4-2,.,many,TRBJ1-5,CASSQKGGDNQPQHF,TGTGCCAGCAGCCAAAAAGGGGGGGACAATCAGCCCCAGCATTTT
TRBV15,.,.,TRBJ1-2,CATNPTERNYGYTF,TGTGCCACCAACCCGACGGAACGTAACTATGGCTACACCTTC
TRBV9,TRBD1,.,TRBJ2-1,CASSLGFGTASQFF,TGTGCCAGCAGCTTAGGATTTGGGACAGCCTCGCAGTTCTTC
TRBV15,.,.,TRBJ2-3,CATSRGTKGLGSADTQYF,TGTGCCACCAGCAGAGGAACGAAAGGTCTCGGGAGTGCAGATACGCAGTATTTT
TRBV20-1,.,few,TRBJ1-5,CSARVGPDQPQHF,TGCAGTGCTAGAGTCGGTCCTGATCAGCCCCAGCATTTT
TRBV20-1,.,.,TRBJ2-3,CSARGGVLAKLYF,TGCAGTGCTAGAGGCGGAGTCCTAGCTAAATTGTATTTT
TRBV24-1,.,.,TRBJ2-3,CATSDLPRTDTQYF,TGTGCCACCAGTGATTTACCACGCACAGATACGCAGTATTTT
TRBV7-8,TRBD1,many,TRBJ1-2,CASSSSGQGDYGYTF,TGTGCCAGCAGCTCTTCGGGACAGGGGGACTATGGCTACACCTTC
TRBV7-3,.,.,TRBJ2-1,CASSFLRYNEQFF,TGTGCCAGCAGCTTTTTGAGGTACAATGAGCAGTTCTTC
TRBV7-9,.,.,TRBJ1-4,CASSLALGSNEKLFF,TGTGCCAGCAGCTTAGCGCTCGGCAGTAATGAAAAACTGTTTTTT
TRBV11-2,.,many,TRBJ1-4,CASSPHTDKEKLFF,TGTGCCAGCAGCCCTCATACGGACAAGGAAAAACTGTTTTTT
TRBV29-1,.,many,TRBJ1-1,CSGYWYTEAFF,TGCAGCGGGTACTGGTACACTGAAGCTTTCTTT
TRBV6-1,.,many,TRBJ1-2,CASSDRGGYTF,TGTGCCAGCAGTGATAGGGGCGGCTACACCTTC
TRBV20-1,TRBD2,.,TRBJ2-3,CSARWRGFTDTQYF,TGCAGTGCTAGGTGGCGGGGGTTCACAGATACGCAGTATTTT
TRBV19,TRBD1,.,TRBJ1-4,CAIPIRRQGGLEKLFF,TGTGCCATCCCGATTAGACGACAGGGAGGGTTGGAAAAACTGTTTTTT
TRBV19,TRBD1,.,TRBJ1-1,CASSGGTGGTEAFF,TGTGCCAGTAGTGGGGGGACAGGGGGTACTGAAGCTTTCTTT
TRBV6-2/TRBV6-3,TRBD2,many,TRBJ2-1,CASSRRTSGRGDEQFF,TGTGCCAGCAGTCGCCGGACTAGCGGTAGGGGCGATGAGCAGTTCTTC
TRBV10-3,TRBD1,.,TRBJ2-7,CAISEGQGAYEQYF,TGTGCCATCAGTGAGGGACAGGGGGCATACGAGCAGTACTTC
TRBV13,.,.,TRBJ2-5,CASSSAGGRETQYF,TGTGCCAGCAGTTCAGCAGGGGGGCGGGAGACCCAGTACTTC
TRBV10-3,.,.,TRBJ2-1,CAISDLAGNSYNEQFF,TGTGCCATCAGTGACCTGGCGGGAAACTCCTACAATGAGCAGTTCTTC
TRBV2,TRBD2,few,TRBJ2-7,CASSSRTSGTSYEQYF,TGTGCCAGCAGTTCCCGGACTAGCGGAACATCCTACGAGCAGTACTTC
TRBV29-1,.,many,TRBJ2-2,CSVATVNTGELFF,TGCAGCGTCGCGACGGTGAACACCGGGGAGCTGTTTTTT
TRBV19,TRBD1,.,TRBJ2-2,CASRADRAANTGELFF,TGTGCCAGTAGGGCGGACAGGGCCGCGAACACCGGGGAGCTGTTTTTT
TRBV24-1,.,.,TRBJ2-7,CATSDPQGYEQYF,TGTGCCACCAGTGATCCTCAGGGATACGAGCAGTACTTC
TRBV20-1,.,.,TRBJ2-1,CSARVTLAREQFF,TGCAGTGCTAGAGTTACCCTAGCCAGGGAGCAGTTCTTC
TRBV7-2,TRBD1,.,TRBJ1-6,CASSFGQGATYSPLHF,TGTGCCAGCAGCTTTGGTCAGGGGGCTACCTATTCACCCCTCCACTTT
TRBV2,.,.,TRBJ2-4,CASSGQNLAKNIQYF,TGTGCCAGCAGTGGACAGAACCTAGCCAAAAACATTCAGTACTTC
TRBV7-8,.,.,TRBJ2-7,CASSRTARDGFGEQYF,TGTGCCAGCAGCCGAACGGCAAGGGACGGTTTCGGGGAGCAGTACTTC
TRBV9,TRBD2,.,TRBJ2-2,CASRPGTSGYTGELFF,TGTGCCAGCAGGCCCGGGACTAGCGGTTACACCGGGGAGCTGTTTTTT
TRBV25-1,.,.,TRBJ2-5,CASSESGPQYF,TGTGCCAGCAGTGAATCGGGTCCCCAGTACTTC
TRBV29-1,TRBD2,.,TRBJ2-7,CSVGTSGPYEQYF,TGCAGCGTAGGGACTAGCGGACCCTACGAGCAGTACTTC
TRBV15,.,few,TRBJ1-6,CATTAGLNSPLHF,TGTGCCACCACGGCAGGGTTGAATTCACCCCTCCACTTT
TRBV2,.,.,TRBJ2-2,CASSVRGGENTGELFF,TGTGCCAGCAGTGTGAGGGGGGGGGAGAACACCGGGGAGCTGTTTTTT
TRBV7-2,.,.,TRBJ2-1,CASSLWARNEQFF,TGTGCCAGCAGCTTATGGGCCAGGAATGAGCAGTTCTTC
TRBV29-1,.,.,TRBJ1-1,CSVRTPTEAFF,TGCAGCGTTAGGACTCCCACTGAAGCTTTCTTT
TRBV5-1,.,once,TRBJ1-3,CASSSRRGEGNTIYF,TGCGCCAGCAGCTCCCGCCGGGGAGAAGGAAACACCATATATTTT
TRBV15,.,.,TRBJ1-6,CATRESYSDNSPLHF,TGTGCCACCAGGGAATCCTATTCAGATAATTCACCCCTCCACTTT
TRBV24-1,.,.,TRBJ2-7,CATSEAGSISYEQYF,TGTGCCACCAGTGAGGCAGGGTCTATTTCCTACGAGCAGTACTTC
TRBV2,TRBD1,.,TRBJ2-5,CASSVWTGGETQYF,TGTGCCAGCAGTGTATGGACAGGGGGAGAGACCCAGTACTTC